These T cell receptor beta chains were read from a single sample in a study of T cell repertoires in cytomegalovirus infection. Their recognized antigens are unknown. Each CDR3 protein is one row after TCRdb ran MiXCR on the reads. The top ten clones hold under 15% of a sample with approximately 770,000 distinct CDR3 sequences, approximately 32% of them seen once. The sequencing used cultured CD8+ T cells from PBMCs, collected from culture after CMV antigen stimulation. The receptors derive from a human donor in good health (CMV status not recorded). Some clones in this sample may be carry-over from other donors' samples. CDR3s include the opening cysteine and the closing phenylalanine or tryptophan. A D gene is named only where the DNA matches it firmly. Clone size is not always given. Where it is, it says once, few, many or a class for expanded clones.

CDR3 protein: CASSLGSQGFSYEQYF
CDR3 DNA: TGTGCCAGCAGCTTAGGATCACAGGGGTTCTCCTACGAGCAGTACTTC
V gene: TRBV7-6
clone size: many
D gene: TRBD1
J gene: TRBJ2-7

CDR3 protein: CASSLEAPGQGNQPQHF
CDR3 DNA: TGTGCCAGCAGCTTAGAAGCTCCCGGACAGGGGAATCAGCCCCAGCATTTT
V gene: TRBV7-9
clone size: many
D gene: TRBD1
J gene: TRBJ1-5

CDR3 protein: CSAVQGGRNQPQHF
CDR3 DNA: TGCAGTGCCGTCCAAGGGGGACGCAATCAGCCCCAGCATTTT
V gene: TRBV20-1
clone size: few
D gene: NA
J gene: TRBJ1-5

CDR3 protein: CASRDSPYQPQHF
CDR3 DNA: TGTGCCAGCAGGGACAGTCCATATCAGCCCCAGCATTTT
V gene: TRBV28
clone size: NA
D gene: NA
J gene: TRBJ1-5

CDR3 protein: CASLGRTGETQYF
CDR3 DNA: TGTGCCAGCCTCGGACGGACGGGAGAGACCCAGTACTTC
V gene: TRBV25-1
clone size: few
D gene: NA
J gene: TRBJ2-5

CDR3 protein: CASSQRQGAGNQPQHF
CDR3 DNA: TGCGCCAGCAGCCAAAGACAGGGGGCTGGCAATCAGCCCCAGCATTTT
V gene: TRBV4-1
clone size: few
D gene: TRBD1
J gene: TRBJ1-5

CDR3 protein: CASSLARTGGSDTQYF
CDR3 DNA: TGTGCCAGCAGCTTAGCCCGGACAGGGGGTTCAGATACGCAGTATTTT
V gene: TRBV11-2
clone size: NA
D gene: TRBD1
J gene: TRBJ2-3

CDR3 protein: CSVEDPRNEQFF
CDR3 DNA: TGCAGCGTTGAGGACCCGAGGAATGAGCAGTTCTTC
V gene: TRBV29-1
clone size: NA
D gene: NA
J gene: TRBJ2-1

CDR3 protein: CASSLGKGMNTEAFF
CDR3 DNA: TGTGCCAGCAGCTTAGGTAAGGGGATGAACACTGAAGCTTTCTTT
V gene: TRBV7-2
clone size: many
D gene: NA
J gene: TRBJ1-1

CDR3 protein: CATTGAAGGYTF
CDR3 DNA: TGTGCCACCACAGGGGCGGCGGGTGGCTACACCTTC
V gene: TRBV5-4
clone size: NA
D gene: TRBD1
J gene: TRBJ1-2

CDR3 protein: CASSHPRGRFNYGYTF
CDR3 DNA: TGTGCCAGCAGCCATCCAAGGGGGCGGTTTAACTATGGCTACACCTTC
V gene: TRBV7-9
clone size: NA
D gene: TRBD1
J gene: TRBJ1-2

CDR3 protein: CASSYQQRAFF
CDR3 DNA: TGTGCCAGCAGTTATCAACAACGGGCTTTCTTT
V gene: TRBV6-5
clone size: few
D gene: NA
J gene: TRBJ1-1

CDR3 protein: CASSPEGGGASDTQYF
CDR3 DNA: TGTGCCAGCAGCCCAGAGGGCGGGGGCGCATCGGATACGCAGTATTTT
V gene: TRBV9
clone size: NA
D gene: NA
J gene: TRBJ2-3

CDR3 protein: CASSLGGTARKSGPYNSPLHF
CDR3 DNA: TGTGCCAGCAGCTTAGGGGGGACAGCCCGAAAAAGTGGACCCTATAATTCACCCCTCCACTTT
V gene: TRBV7-3
clone size: NA
D gene: TRBD1
J gene: TRBJ1-6

CDR3 protein: CASSIQGHTEAFF
CDR3 DNA: TGTGCCAGTAGTATACAGGGACACACTGAAGCTTTCTTT
V gene: TRBV19
clone size: many
D gene: NA
J gene: TRBJ1-1

CDR3 protein: CASSLDGGVKNIQYF
CDR3 DNA: TGTGCCAGCAGCTTGGATGGGGGGGTCAAAAACATTCAGTACTTC
V gene: TRBV5-4
clone size: few
D gene: TRBD2
J gene: TRBJ2-4

CDR3 protein: CASSPGTAGVSQYF
CDR3 DNA: TGTGCCAGCAGTCCCGGGACCGCAGGCGTGTCCCAGTACTTC
V gene: TRBV27
clone size: NA
D gene: NA
J gene: TRBJ2-5

CDR3 protein: CASGLVRRDQGYTF
CDR3 DNA: TGTGCTAGTGGTTTGGTAAGGCGTGATCAGGGCTACACCTTC
V gene: TRBV12-5
clone size: few
D gene: NA
J gene: TRBJ1-2

CDR3 protein: CASSYAGGEQFF
CDR3 DNA: TGTGCCAGCAGTTACGCAGGGGGTGAGCAGTTCTTC
V gene: TRBV6-5
clone size: NA
D gene: TRBD1
J gene: TRBJ2-1

CDR3 protein: CASSDSRDRGLTEAFF
CDR3 DNA: TGTGCCAGCAGCGACTCCCGGGACAGGGGGCTGACTGAAGCTTTCTTT
V gene: TRBV7-8
clone size: many
D gene: TRBD1
J gene: TRBJ1-1

CDR3 protein: CASSVDSGLAYNEQFF
CDR3 DNA: TGTGCCAGCAGCGTAGACTCCGGCCTAGCCTACAATGAGCAGTTCTTC
V gene: TRBV9
clone size: NA
D gene: NA
J gene: TRBJ2-1

CDR3 protein: CASSPNPGTVQETQYF
CDR3 DNA: TGTGCCAGCAGTCCGAACCCCGGGACAGTTCAAGAGACCCAGTACTTC
V gene: TRBV7-6
clone size: many
D gene: TRBD1
J gene: TRBJ2-5

CDR3 protein: CATKVARDSIPKNIQYF
CDR3 DNA: TGTGCCACCAAGGTGGCACGGGACAGTATACCCAAAAACATTCAGTACTTC
V gene: TRBV6-1
clone size: few
D gene: TRBD1
J gene: TRBJ2-4

CDR3 protein: CASSFKRLNEQFF
CDR3 DNA: TGTGCCAGCAGCTTTAAGAGGCTCAATGAGCAGTTCTTC
V gene: TRBV7-9
clone size: NA
D gene: NA
J gene: TRBJ2-1

CDR3 protein: CASRPRGGSYNEQFF
CDR3 DNA: TGTGCCAGCCGACCCCGGGGGGGATCCTACAATGAGCAGTTCTTC
V gene: TRBV7-8
clone size: many
D gene: TRBD2
J gene: TRBJ2-1

CDR3 protein: CASSRYLRGELPDSTDTQYF
CDR3 DNA: TGTGCCAGCAGCCGTTATCTTAGAGGGGAACTTCCTGATAGCACAGATACGCAGTATTTT
V gene: TRBV7-2
clone size: many
D gene: NA
J gene: TRBJ2-3

CDR3 protein: CASSSGTPQQETQYF
CDR3 DNA: TGTGCCAGCAGCTCGGGGACACCTCAACAAGAGACCCAGTACTTC
V gene: TRBV7-8
clone size: NA
D gene: NA
J gene: TRBJ2-5